These 12 T cell receptor beta chains were all obtained from the same sample, sequenced in a study of blood T cell repertoires in COVID-19. Data came from immunoSEQ multiplex PCR; TCRdb stores just in-frame clones and leaves some out. The sample lists just over 250,000 clones, under 90% occurring once. The source material was PBMCs or T cells enriched from blood (not recorded which). Receptors originate from a man between 25 and 39 years old with acute COVID-19.

The chain combines TRBV7-8 with TRBJ1-4, with D possibly matching TRBD1 (5 bases). V gave up 1 base and J gave up 12 bases, with 12 bases separating them. The CDR3 consists of 13 residues. In germline, CDR1 is SGHVS, CDR2 FQNEAQ. The CDR3 DNA reads as TGTGCCAGCAGCTTAGTGGGGGGAAGGCAACTGTTTTTT. It specifies CASSLVGGRQLFF.

This clone came up once. V usage is TRBV29-1 and J usage is TRBJ2-3; 8 nucleotides agree with TRBD2. Germline CDR1 is SQVTM and CDR2 is ANQGSEA. There are 13 residues in the CDR3. With V trimmed by 7 bases and J by 5 bases, 8 bases remained unmatched. This chain's CDR3 is CSGAGAQGDTQYF. CDR3 DNA: TGCAGCGGAGCGGGGGCCCAGGGAGATACGCAGTATTTT.

Worth noting for this clone: The same CDR3 arises from other DNA sequences in this sample as well. The chain recombines TRBV24-1 with TRBJ2-5; D might be TRBD2 (5 bases). There are 14 residues in the CDR3. Between the trimmed V and J ends, which lost 3 bases and 2 bases, there was a span of 9 bases. Per germline, CDR1 KGHDR and CDR2 SFDVKD. For the CDR3, the DNA is TGTGCCACCAGTGATCCGGGATTACAAGAGACCCAGTACTTC. Its translation: CATSDPGLQETQYF.

This clone showed up just once. The junction does not match germline at one end; this may be a read error. The rearrangement joins TRBV7-7 to TRBJ2-1, with 10 bases that match TRBD2. This CDR3 contains 15 residues. Germline V gene data show CDR1 as SSHAT and CDR2 as FNYEAQ (reference sequence). CDR3 in amino acids: CASSTGLAEYNEQFF. CDR3 DNA: TGTGCTAGCAGCACCGGACTAGCGGAATACAATGAGCAGTTCTTC.

V and J are TRBV24-1 and TRBJ2-1; D is ambiguous. Germline loops: CDR1 KGHDR, CDR2 SFDVKD. The CDR3 is 12 amino acids. The germline V and J ends were trimmed by 3 bases and 7 bases, with 6 bases remaining between them. The CDR3: CATSDLVNEQFF. The CDR3 DNA is TGTGCCACCAGTGATCTCGTAAATGAGCAGTTCTTC.

This rearrangement joins TRBV2 to TRBJ1-2; unclear D gene. Germline CDR1 is SNHLY and CDR2 is FYNNEI. Trimming shortened V by 11 bases and J by 3 bases, and 13 bases separated the two germline ends. The CDR3 is 12 amino acids. The CDR3 DNA reads TGTGCCTATCGACGGGAGGACTATGGCTACACCTTC. Protein sequence: CAYRREDYGYTF.

This clone showed up just a few times. The V call is TRBV18, the J call TRBJ2-5; the D gene is possibly TRBD2 (6 bases). Trimming took off 3 bases at V and 4 bases at J, with 15 bases between the two ends. Germline CDR1 KGHSH, CDR2 LQKENI. The CDR3 consists of 15 residues. This CDR3 reads CASSPLGGIRETQYF. DNA for the CDR3: TGTGCCAGCTCACCTCTCGGGGGTATCCGAGAGACCCAGTACTTC.

This clone was seen a few times. The chain links TRBV19 to TRBJ2-5, with 7 bases matching TRBD1. The CDR3 spans 14 residues. V lost 1 base, J lost 9 bases, and 8 bases stayed unmatched. Germline assignment: CDR1 LNHDA and CDR2 SQIVND (reference sequence). The CDR3 region has the DNA TGTGCCAGTAGTATAGGCGAGACAGGGACACCCCAGTACTTC. Protein: CASSIGETGTPQYF. Full variable domain (missing parts from reference TRBV19 and TRBJ2-5): DGGITQSPKYLFRKEGQNVTLSCEQNLNHDAMYWYRQDPGQGLRLIYYSQIVNDFQKGDIAEGYSVSREKKESFPLTVTSAQKNPTAFYLCASSIGETGTPQYFGPGTRLLVL.

About this clone itself: This sample includes further DNA sequences coding for the same CDR3. The rearrangement links TRBV19 to TRBJ1-2, with 7 bases identical to TRBD1. V lost 6 bases and J lost 4; bases outside the gene matches: 8. CDR3 size: 14 residues. The germline gives CDR1 LNHDA, CDR2 SQIVND (reference sequence). The CDR3 region is CASSAGQGGYGYTF. Written as DNA, the CDR3 is TGTGCCAGTAGCGCCGGGCAGGGGGGCTATGGCTACACCTTC.

The chain links TRBV14 to TRBJ1-2, with a weak D call TRBD1 (6 bases). This CDR3 is 14 amino acids long. Trimming left V 4 bases short and J 8 bases short, with 17 bases between. The V gene's germline CDR1 is SGHDN and CDR2 FVKESK. The CDR3 sequence is CASSPLLGGRGYTF. The CDR3 region has the DNA TGTGCCAGCAGCCCCCTTTTAGGGGGTCGGGGCTACACCTTC. Full variable domain (rest looked up from reference TRBV14 and TRBJ1-2): EAGVTQFPSHSVIEKGQTVTLRCDPISGHDNLYWYRRVMGKEIKFLLHFVKESKQDESGMPNNRFLAERTGGTYSTLKVQPAELEDSGVYFCASSPLLGGRGYTFGSGTRLTVV.

The sample holds one count of this clone. The chain recombines TRBV12-3 or TRBV12-4 with TRBJ1-5, with D possibly matching TRBD1 (6 bases). CDR3 size: 13 residues. V lost 3 bases and J lost 7, with 10 bases in between. CDR3 DNA: TGTGCCAGCAGTTTCGGTCAGGGGCAGCCCCAGCATTTT. Its protein product is CASSFGQGQPQHF.

This clone was observed a handful of times. J is TRBJ1-2 and V is TRBV6-5; D gene uncertain. V was clipped by 2 bases and J by 7 bases, with 11 bases between them. This CDR3 region has 13 residues. Germline CDR1 is MNHEY and CDR2 is SVGAGI. CDR3 sequence: CASSYTQEAGYTF. DNA of the CDR3: TGTGCCAGCAGTTACACCCAGGAAGCTGGCTACACCTTC.